This T cell receptor beta chain came from a study of OX40 agonist ivuxolimab in advanced cancers. Study information: An anti-OX40 (CD134) antibody with agonistic activity, ivuxolimab, was administered to patients. Three patients showed partial responses: one hepatocellular carcinoma and two cutaneous melanoma cases. Melanoma, hepatocellular carcinoma, head and neck or renal cell cancer occurred in dose-escalation patients.

Assay used: immunoSEQ multiplex PCR; TCRdb lists only in-frame clones, some missing. Among around 90,000 clones, approximately 87% were seen once, and the ten largest hold about 4.5%. Germline V CDR1 and CDR2: MNHEY, SVGAGI. The junction had 7 bases not matched to a gene; V was cut back by 4 bases and J by 5 bases. This CDR3 comprises 14 residues. This clonotype was obtained from an adult with an advanced solid tumor such as melanoma, head and neck, liver or kidney cancer. This material consisted of CD4+ or CD8+ T cells sorted from blood, taken in a trial of the OX40 agonist ivuxolimab. The chain couples TRBV6-5 to TRBJ1-1; TRBD1 matches at 7 bases. CDR3 nucleotide sequence: TGTGCCAGCAGTTGGGACAGTTTGCGGACTGAAGCTTTCTTT. Residues: CASSWDSLRTEAFF.